Here is one T cell receptor beta chain with its context. Its matching antigen is unknown. The trim removed 10 bases at V and 2 bases at J, leaving 15 bases unmatched. The CDR3 is made up of 17 amino acids. Germline CDR1 and CDR2: MNHEY and SVGEGT. This sample stems from a study of CD8 T cells in ankylosing spondylitis. Points from the study as a whole: Among TCR beta sequences, a motif of several highly homologous variants appeared characteristic of ankylosing spondylitis blood. The clones that were linked to disease were reported to be significantly enriched in matched synovial fluid samples from ankylosing spondylitis patients.

In TCRdb, the 5' RACE reads were re-called with MiXCR into one record per CDR3 protein. The sample has fewer than 250,000 distinct CDR3 sequences; around 18% are singletons. The origin of this receptor is a male donor with ankylosing spondylitis. The chain links TRBV6-2 or TRBV6-3 to TRBJ2-7; TRBD2 aligns across 12 bases. Sequenced: blood, either unsorted or a sorted T cell fraction (not recorded which). DNA of the CDR3: TGTGCCACCGCCCCTGTGGGGACTAGCGGGCCTACCTACGAGCAGTACTTC. It translates to CATAPVGTSGPTYEQYF.